Described below is a single T cell receptor (beta chain) sequence and its context. The antigen remains undetermined. The single heparinised draw taken from each donor contained about 120 mL of blood on average. Based on CD45RO/CCR7/CD25/CD127/CD95/CD27, CD4+ regulatory, stem cell-like memory, naive and central memory cells were sorted. V lost 3 bases and J lost 3, with 8 bases in between. Looked up from germline, CDR1 is LNHDA and CDR2 is SQIVND (reference sequence). This CDR3 is built from 13 residues. This sample is drawn from a study of beta chain features in type 1 diabetes. Of the isolated RNA, all was reverse transcribed, and so the sequenced material was expressed TCRB transcripts. Here immunoSEQ multiplex PCR was the method, and the copy in TCRdb shows in-frame clones only, minus some. The sample shows about 47,000 clones, around 45% of them seen only once. Study findings and constraints: Shorter TCRB CDR3s, moderately but significantly so, were found in Type 1 diabetes patients in all four CD4+ subsets. Whether TCRB rearrangement is influenced by HLA type was left unresolved in this analysis.

The rearrangement uses TRBV19 and TRBJ1-2; D ambiguous. Sequenced material: stem cell memory CD4+ T cells from blood. The sequence derives from a man aged 25 to 45 with type 1 diabetes. In DNA form, the CDR3 reads TGTGCCAGTAGTATCTGGCCAGACTATGGCTACACCTTC. This codes for CASSIWPDYGYTF.